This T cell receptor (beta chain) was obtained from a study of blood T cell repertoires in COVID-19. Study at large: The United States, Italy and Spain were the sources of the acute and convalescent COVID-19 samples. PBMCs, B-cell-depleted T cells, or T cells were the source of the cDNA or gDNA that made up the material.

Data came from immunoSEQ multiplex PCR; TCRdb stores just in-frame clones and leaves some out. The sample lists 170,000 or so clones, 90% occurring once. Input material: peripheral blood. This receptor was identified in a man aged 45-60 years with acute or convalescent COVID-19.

This CDR3 is CASSQADSGSPLHF. In DNA form, the CDR3 reads TGTGCCAGCAGCCAAGCCGACAGTGGATCACCCCTCCACTTT. V usage is TRBV3-1 (or the pseudogene TRBV3-2) and J usage is TRBJ1-6, with D possibly matching TRBD1 (5 bases). Trimming removed 1 base at V and 10 bases at J, with 11 bases between. Germline CDR1 LGHDT, CDR2 YNNKEL (reference sequence). The CDR3 is 14 amino acids.